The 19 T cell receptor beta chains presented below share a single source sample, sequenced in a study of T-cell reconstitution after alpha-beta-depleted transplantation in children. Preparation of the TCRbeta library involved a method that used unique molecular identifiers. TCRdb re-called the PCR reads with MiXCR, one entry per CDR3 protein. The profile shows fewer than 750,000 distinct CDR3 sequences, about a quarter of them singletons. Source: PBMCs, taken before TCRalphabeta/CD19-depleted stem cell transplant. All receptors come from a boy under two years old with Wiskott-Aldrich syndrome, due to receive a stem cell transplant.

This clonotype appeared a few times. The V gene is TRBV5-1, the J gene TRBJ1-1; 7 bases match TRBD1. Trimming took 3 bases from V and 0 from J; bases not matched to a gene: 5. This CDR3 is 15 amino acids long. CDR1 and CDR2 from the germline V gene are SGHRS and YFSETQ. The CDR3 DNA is TGCGCCAGCAGCTCTCGACAGGGAATGAACACTGAAGCTTTCTTT. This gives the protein CASSSRQGMNTEAFF.

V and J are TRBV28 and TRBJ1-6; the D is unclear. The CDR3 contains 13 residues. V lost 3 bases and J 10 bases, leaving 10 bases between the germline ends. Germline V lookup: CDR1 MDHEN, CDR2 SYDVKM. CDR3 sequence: CASSFRGSSPLHF. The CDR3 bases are TGTGCCAGCAGTTTTCGAGGTTCCTCACCCCTCCACTTT.

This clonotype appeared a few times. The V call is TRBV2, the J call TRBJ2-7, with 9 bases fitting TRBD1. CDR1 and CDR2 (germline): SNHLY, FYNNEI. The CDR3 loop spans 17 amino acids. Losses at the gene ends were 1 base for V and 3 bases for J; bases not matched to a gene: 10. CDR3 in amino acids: CASSEGLGQGIHYEQYF. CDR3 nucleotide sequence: TGTGCCAGCAGTGAAGGGCTTGGACAGGGGATTCACTACGAGCAGTACTTC.

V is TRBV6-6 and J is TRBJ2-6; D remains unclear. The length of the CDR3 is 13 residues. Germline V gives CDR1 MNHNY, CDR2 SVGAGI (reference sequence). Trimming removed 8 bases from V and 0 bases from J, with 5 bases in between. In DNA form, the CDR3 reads TGTGCCAGCGCCGGCTCTGGGGCCAACGTCCTGACTTTC. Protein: CASAGSGANVLTF.

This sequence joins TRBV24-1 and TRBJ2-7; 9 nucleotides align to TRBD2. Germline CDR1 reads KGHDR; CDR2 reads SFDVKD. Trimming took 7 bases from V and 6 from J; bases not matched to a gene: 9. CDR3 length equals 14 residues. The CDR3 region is CATSRASGTVEQYF. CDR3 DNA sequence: TGTGCCACCAGCCGTGCTAGCGGGACTGTCGAGCAGTACTTC.

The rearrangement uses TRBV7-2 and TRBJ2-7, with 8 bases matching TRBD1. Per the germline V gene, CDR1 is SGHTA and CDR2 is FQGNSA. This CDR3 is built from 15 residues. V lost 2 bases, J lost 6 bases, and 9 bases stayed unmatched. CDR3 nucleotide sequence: TGTGCCAGCAGCTTAAGGGCGGCAGGGGGCTCCGAGCAGTACTTC. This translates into CASSLRAAGGSEQYF. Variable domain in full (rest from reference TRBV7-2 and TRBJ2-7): GAGVSQSPSNKVTEKGKDVELRCDPISGHTALYWYRQSLGQGLEFLIYFQGNSAPDKSGLPSDRFSAERTGGSVSTLTIQRTQQEDSAVYLCASSLRAAGGSEQYFGPGTRLTVT.

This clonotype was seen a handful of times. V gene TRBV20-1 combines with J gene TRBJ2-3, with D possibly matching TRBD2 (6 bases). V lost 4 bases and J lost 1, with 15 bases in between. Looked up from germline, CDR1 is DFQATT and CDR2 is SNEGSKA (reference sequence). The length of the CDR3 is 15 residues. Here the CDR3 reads CSANPGGRGTDTQYF. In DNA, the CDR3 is TGCAGTGCTAATCCAGGAGGGCGTGGCACAGATACGCAGTATTTT.

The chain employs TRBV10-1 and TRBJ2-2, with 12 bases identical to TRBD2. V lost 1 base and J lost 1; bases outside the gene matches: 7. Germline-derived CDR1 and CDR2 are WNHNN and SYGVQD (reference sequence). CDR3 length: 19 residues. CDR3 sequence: CASSEFTGLAGVNTGELFF. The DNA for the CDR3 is TGCGCCAGCAGTGAGTTTACGGGACTAGCGGGCGTGAACACCGGGGAGCTGTTTTTT.

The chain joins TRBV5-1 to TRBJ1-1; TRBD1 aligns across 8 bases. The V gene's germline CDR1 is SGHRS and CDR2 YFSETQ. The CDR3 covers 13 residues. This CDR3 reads CVTRQGRDTEAFF. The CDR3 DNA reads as TGCGTCACTAGACAGGGGAGAGACACTGAAGCTTTCTTT.

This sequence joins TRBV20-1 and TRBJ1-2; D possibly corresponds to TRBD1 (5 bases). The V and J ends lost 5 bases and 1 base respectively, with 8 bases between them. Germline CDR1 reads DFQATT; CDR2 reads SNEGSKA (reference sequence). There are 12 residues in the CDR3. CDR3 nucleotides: TGCAGTGCTCCGACAGTTAACTATGGCTACACCTTC. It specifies CSAPTVNYGYTF.

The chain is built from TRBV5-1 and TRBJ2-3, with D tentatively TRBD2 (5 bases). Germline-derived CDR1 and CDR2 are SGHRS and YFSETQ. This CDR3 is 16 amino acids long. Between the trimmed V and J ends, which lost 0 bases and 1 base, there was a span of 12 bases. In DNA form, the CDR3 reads TGCGCCAGCAGCTTGGACCTAGCACTGGGCACAGATACGCAGTATTTT. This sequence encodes CASSLDLALGTDTQYF. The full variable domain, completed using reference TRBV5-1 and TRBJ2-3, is KAGVTQTPRYLIKTRGQQVTLSCSPISGHRSVSWYQQTPGQGLQFLFEYFSETQRNKGNFPGRFSGRQFSNSRSEMNVSTLELGDSALYLCASSLDLALGTDTQYFGPGTRLTVL.

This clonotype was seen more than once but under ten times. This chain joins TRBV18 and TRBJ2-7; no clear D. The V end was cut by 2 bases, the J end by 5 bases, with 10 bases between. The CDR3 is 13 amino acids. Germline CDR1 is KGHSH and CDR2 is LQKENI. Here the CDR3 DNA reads TGTGCCAGCTCACCAACCGACGAAAACGAGCAGTACTTC. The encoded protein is CASSPTDENEQYF.

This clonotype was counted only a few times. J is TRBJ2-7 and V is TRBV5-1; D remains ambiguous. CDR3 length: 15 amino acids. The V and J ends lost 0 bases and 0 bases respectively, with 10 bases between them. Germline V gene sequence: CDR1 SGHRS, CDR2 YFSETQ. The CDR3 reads CASSLVGGYSYEQYF. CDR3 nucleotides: TGCGCCAGCAGCTTGGTTGGCGGATACTCCTACGAGCAGTACTTC.

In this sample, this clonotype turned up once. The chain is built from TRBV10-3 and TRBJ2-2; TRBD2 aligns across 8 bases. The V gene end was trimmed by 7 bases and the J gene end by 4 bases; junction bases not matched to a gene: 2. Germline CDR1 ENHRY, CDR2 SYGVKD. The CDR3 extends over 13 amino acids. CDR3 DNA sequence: TGTGCCATCAATAGCGGGGCCACCGGGGAGCTGTTTTTT. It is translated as CAINSGATGELFF.

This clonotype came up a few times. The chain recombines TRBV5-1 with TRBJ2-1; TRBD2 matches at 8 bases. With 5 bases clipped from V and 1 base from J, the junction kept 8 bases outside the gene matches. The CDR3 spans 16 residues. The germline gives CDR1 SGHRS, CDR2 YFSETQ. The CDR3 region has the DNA TGCGCCAGCAGTCACGGACTAGCCCCGTCCTACAATGAGCAGTTCTTC. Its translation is CASSHGLAPSYNEQFF.

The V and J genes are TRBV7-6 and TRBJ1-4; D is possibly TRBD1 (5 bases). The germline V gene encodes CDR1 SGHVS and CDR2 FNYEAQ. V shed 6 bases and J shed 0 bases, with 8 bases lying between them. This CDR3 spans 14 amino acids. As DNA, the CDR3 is TGTGCCAGCAGGCGGACAACAACTAATGAAAAACTGTTTTTT. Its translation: CASRRTTTNEKLFF.

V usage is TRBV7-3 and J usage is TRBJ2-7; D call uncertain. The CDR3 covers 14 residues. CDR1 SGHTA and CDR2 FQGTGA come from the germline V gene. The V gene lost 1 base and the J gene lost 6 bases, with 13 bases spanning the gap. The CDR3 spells CASSLNSRRSEQYF. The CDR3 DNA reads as TGTGCCAGCAGCTTAAATTCGCGGCGGAGCGAGCAGTACTTC. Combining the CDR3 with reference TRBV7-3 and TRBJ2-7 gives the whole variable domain GAGVSQTPSNKVTEKGKYVELRCDPISGHTALYWYRQSLGQGPEFLIYFQGTGAADDSGLPNDRFFAVRPEGSVSTLKIQRTERGDSAVYLCASSLNSRRSEQYFGPGTRLTVT.

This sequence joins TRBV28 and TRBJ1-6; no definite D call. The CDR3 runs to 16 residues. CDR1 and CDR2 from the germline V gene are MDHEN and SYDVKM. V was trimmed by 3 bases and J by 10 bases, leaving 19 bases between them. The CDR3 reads CASSFGGGKVRSPLHF. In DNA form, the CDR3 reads TGTGCCAGCAGTTTCGGCGGAGGGAAGGTCCGGTCACCCCTCCACTTT.

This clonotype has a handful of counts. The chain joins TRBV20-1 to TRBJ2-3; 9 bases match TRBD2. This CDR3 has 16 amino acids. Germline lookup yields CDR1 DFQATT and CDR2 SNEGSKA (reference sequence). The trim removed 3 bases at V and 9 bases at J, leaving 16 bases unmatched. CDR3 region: CSARPPPAGGPGTQYF. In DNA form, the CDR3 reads TGCAGTGCTAGGCCCCCCCCCGCGGGAGGGCCAGGAACGCAGTATTTT.